The 20 T cell receptor beta chains given below trace back to one sample, sequenced in a study of human T cells and chemical hapten exposure. Documented time point: pre-sensitization, week 0. Treatment specified: therapeutic diphenylcyclopropenone sensitization with weekly scalp DPC. In TCRdb, the RACE reads were re-called with MiXCR into one record per CDR3 protein. The sample includes 280,000 or so distinct CDR3 sequences, roughly 7.7% of them seen just once. The sample was whole blood, taken in connection with sensitization to the hapten diphenylcyclopropenone (DPC). The origin of the receptors is a man aged 18 to 29 with alopecia areata. Some clones in this sample may be carry-over from other donors' samples.

This clonotype was recorded at least ten times. This sequence joins TRBV6-5 and TRBJ1-2, with D tentatively TRBD1 (5 bases). Deletions cut 5 bases from V and 8 bases from J, with 12 bases between. The CDR3 totals 12 residues. Germline assignment: CDR1 MNHEY and CDR2 SVGAGI. CDR3 amino acids: CASSLGAGGYTF. As DNA, the CDR3 is TGTGCCAGCAGTCTCGGGGCGGGCGGCTACACCTTC.

This clonotype was counted between two and nine times. This chain joins TRBV7-2 and TRBJ1-5; D gene uncertain. The germline V and J ends were trimmed by 1 base and 4 bases, with 5 bases remaining between them. The CDR3 spans 13 residues. Per the germline V gene, CDR1 is SGHTA and CDR2 is FQGNSA. CDR3: CASSLGWNQPQHF. In DNA, the CDR3 is TGTGCCAGCAGCTTAGGCTGGAATCAGCCCCAGCATTTT.

In this sample, this clonotype turned up many times. The V call is TRBV12-3 or TRBV12-4, the J call TRBJ1-1, with 7 bases identical to TRBD1. CDR3 length: 14 amino acids. After removal of 1 base from V and 1 base from J, the junction contained 0 bases not matched to a gene. CDR3 residues: CASSLGDRNTEAFF. The CDR3, as DNA: TGTGCCAGCAGTTTAGGGGACAGGAACACTGAAGCTTTCTTT.

This clonotype was seen ten or more times. This chain links TRBV6-5 with TRBJ1-2; possible D gene TRBD1, 6 bases. The CDR3 contains 15 residues. The V gene lost 5 bases and the J gene lost 6 bases, with 19 bases spanning the gap. CDR1 is MNHEY and CDR2 is SVGAGI in the germline V gene. The CDR3 bases are TGTGCCAGCAGTCACCGAGGGGGAGAAAGAAATGGCTACACCTTC. It is translated as CASSHRGGERNGYTF.

This clonotype has just a few counts. The genes are TRBV7-9 and TRBJ1-2; D is uncertain. The CDR3 has 13 amino acids. CDR1 is SEHNR and CDR2 is FQNEAQ in the germline V gene (reference sequence). Trimming left V 1 base short and J 8 bases short, with 11 bases between. The CDR3 here is CASSLEAVKGYTF. The CDR3 nucleotides are TGTGCCAGCAGCTTAGAGGCAGTTAAGGGCTACACCTTC.

Many counts were recorded for this clonotype. The chain joins TRBV7-2 to TRBJ2-4, with unresolved D. Between the trimmed V and J ends, which lost 1 base and 7 bases, there was a span of 8 bases. Germline values: CDR1 SGHTA, CDR2 FQGNSA. The length of the CDR3 is 13 residues. The CDR3 spells CASSLGPGNIQYF. The CDR3 region has the DNA TGTGCCAGCAGCTTAGGTCCGGGTAACATTCAGTACTTC.

This clonotype occurred a few times. The rearrangement uses TRBV4-2 and TRBJ1-1; D gene uncertain. Germline V gene data show CDR1 as LGHNA and CDR2 as YNFKEQ. The CDR3 contains 13 residues. The V end was cut by 1 base, the J end by 8 bases, with 11 bases between. The CDR3 reads CASSQVGSPEAFF. The CDR3 nucleotides are TGTGCCAGCAGCCAAGTGGGTTCTCCCGAAGCTTTCTTT.

The chain is built from TRBV7-3 and TRBJ2-3; possible D gene TRBD2, 5 bases. The CDR3 contains 12 residues. CDR1 is SGHTA and CDR2 is FQGTGA in the germline V gene. Trimming took off 6 bases at V and 6 bases at J, with 10 bases between the two ends. CDR3 DNA: TGTGCCAGCAGTCGAACGGGGGATACGCAGTATTTT. It encodes CASSRTGDTQYF.

The V and J genes are TRBV6-2 or TRBV6-3 and TRBJ1-2, with 9 bases aligning to TRBD1. With V trimmed by 8 bases and J by 5 bases, 6 bases remained unmatched. The CDR3 covers 13 residues. Germline V CDR1 and CDR2: MNHEY, SVGEGT. The CDR3 here is CASRIQGAYGYTF. The DNA for the CDR3 is TGTGCCAGCCGAATACAGGGGGCTTATGGCTACACCTTC.

This clonotype was detected only a few times. The CDR3 loop reads CASSLASGTGTEAFF. The CDR3 coding sequence is TGTGCCAGCAGCTTAGCTAGCGGGACAGGGACTGAAGCTTTCTTT. The chain couples TRBV7-8 to TRBJ1-1, with TRBD1 matching 9 bases. V lost 0 bases and J lost 5; bases outside the gene matches: 4. The CDR3 has 15 amino acids. Germline CDR1 reads SGHVS; CDR2 reads FQNEAQ.

The chain employs TRBV6-2 or TRBV6-3 and TRBJ2-7; no clear D. The CDR3 has 13 amino acids. V lost 0 bases and J lost 5, with 8 bases in between. Germline lookup yields CDR1 MNHEY and CDR2 SVGEGT. The CDR3 sequence is CASSYSQGDEQYF. CDR3 in DNA: TGTGCCAGCAGTTACTCCCAAGGAGACGAGCAGTACTTC.

This clonotype was seen many times. V and J are TRBV3-1 and TRBJ2-1; 7 nucleotides agree with TRBD1. Germline CDR1 is LGHDT and CDR2 is YNNKEL (reference sequence). The CDR3 has 14 residues. Trimming removed 3 bases from V and 6 bases from J; junction bases left unmatched: 5. The DNA of the CDR3 is TGTGCCAGCAGCCACTCCGACAGGGTCAATGAGCAGTTCTTC. This codes for CASSHSDRVNEQFF.

The rearrangement uses TRBV11-2 and TRBJ2-3; a possible D gene is TRBD2 (5 bases). CDR3 length: 15 residues. The germline V and J ends were trimmed by 5 bases and 0 bases, with 12 bases remaining between them. CDR1 is SGHAT and CDR2 is FQNNGV in the germline V gene. The CDR3 DNA sequence: TGTGCCAGCAGCCACCGGGGAATTAGCACAGATACGCAGTATTTT. Its translation is CASSHRGISTDTQYF.

This clonotype was observed many times. The chain uses TRBV20-1 and TRBJ2-7; D is undetermined. The V and J ends lost 6 bases and 6 bases respectively, with 15 bases between them. In germline, CDR1 is DFQATT, CDR2 SNEGSKA (reference sequence). This CDR3 has 12 residues. The CDR3 DNA sequence: TGCAGTGCACGGACGGGTTCAAGCGAGCAGTACTTC. Protein sequence: CSARTGSSEQYF.

Only a few counts were recorded for this clonotype. J is TRBJ1-5 and V is TRBV18, with D unresolved. From germline, CDR1 is KGHSH and CDR2 LQKENI. Trimming took off 2 bases at V and 4 bases at J, with 9 bases between the two ends. This CDR3 has 14 amino acids. In DNA form, the CDR3 reads TGTGCCAGCTCACCAATACGGATAAATCAGCCCCAGCATTTT. Amino acid sequence: CASSPIRINQPQHF.

This chain links TRBV6-2 or TRBV6-3 with TRBJ2-1, with 8 bases lining up with TRBD2. The CDR3 runs 13 residues. Germline V gives CDR1 MNHEY, CDR2 SVGEGT. V lost 5 bases and J lost 15; bases outside the gene matches: 12. As DNA, the CDR3 is TGTGCCAGCAGTCATACCGGGACTAGGGTCCGGTTCTTC. Protein: CASSHTGTRVRFF.

At least ten counts were recorded for this clonotype. The V call is TRBV20-1, the J call TRBJ1-5; tentative D call: TRBD1 (5 bases). CDR3 length: 14 amino acids. Germline V gene sequence: CDR1 DFQATT, CDR2 SNEGSKA (reference sequence). V was trimmed by 4 bases and J by 0 bases, leaving 10 bases between them. The CDR3 bases are TGCAGTGCTACCGACGGGGGTAGCAATCAGCCCCAGCATTTT. This encodes CSATDGGSNQPQHF.

J is TRBJ1-4 and V is TRBV4-2; D gene uncertain. V was shortened by 3 bases and J by 7 bases, with 21 bases between the two germline ends. CDR1 is LGHNA and CDR2 is YNFKEQ in the germline V gene. The CDR3 sequence is 17 residues long. The CDR3 loop reads CASSQDESSSLGEKLFF. The CDR3 DNA reads TGTGCCAGCAGCCAGGATGAGTCGTCGTCTTTAGGTGAAAAACTGTTTTTT.

The chain links TRBV7-2 to TRBJ2-3, with 8 bases aligning to TRBD1. V dropped 5 bases and J dropped 4; count of bases not matched to a gene: 5. CDR3 length: 14 amino acids. Germline V CDR1 and CDR2: SGHTA, FQGNSA. In DNA, the CDR3 is TGTGCCAGCAGCGTCGACAGGGGTCCAGATACGCAGTATTTT. Protein sequence: CASSVDRGPDTQYF.

The chain employs TRBV7-2 and TRBJ1-5, with D possibly TRBD1 on 5 matching bases. Germline values: CDR1 SGHTA, CDR2 FQGNSA. Between the trimmed V and J ends, which lost 3 bases and 3 bases, there was a span of 12 bases. The CDR3 is made up of 15 amino acids. The CDR3: CASSFLGRANQPQHF. The CDR3 nucleotides are TGTGCCAGCAGCTTCCTGGGACGGGCCAATCAGCCCCAGCATTTT. The whole variable domain, remainder taken from reference TRBV7-2 and TRBJ1-5, is GAGVSQSPSNKVTEKGKDVELRCDPISGHTALYWYRQSLGQGLEFLIYFQGNSAPDKSGLPSDRFSAERTGGSVSTLTIQRTQQEDSAVYLCASSFLGRANQPQHFGDGTRLSIL.